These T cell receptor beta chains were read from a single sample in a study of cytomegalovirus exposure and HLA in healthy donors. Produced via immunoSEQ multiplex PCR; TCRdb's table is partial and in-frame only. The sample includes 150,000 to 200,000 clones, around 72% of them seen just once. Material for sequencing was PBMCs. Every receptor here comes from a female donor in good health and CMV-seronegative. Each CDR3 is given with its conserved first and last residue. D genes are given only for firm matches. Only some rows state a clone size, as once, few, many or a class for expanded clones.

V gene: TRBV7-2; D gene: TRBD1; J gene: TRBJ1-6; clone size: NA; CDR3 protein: CASSSNVIRDSLWRALHF; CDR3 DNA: TGTGCCAGCAGCTCGAACGTAATCCGGGACAGCCTTTGGAGGGCCCTCCACTTT
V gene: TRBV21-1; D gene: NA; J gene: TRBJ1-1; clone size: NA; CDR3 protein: CASSKEGTVMNTEAFF; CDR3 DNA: TGTGCCAGCAGCAAAGAAGGGACAGTTATGAACACTGAAGCTTTCTTT
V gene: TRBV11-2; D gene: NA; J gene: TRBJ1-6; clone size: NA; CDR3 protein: CASSFWGLNSPLHF; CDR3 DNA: TGTGCCAGCAGCTTCTGGGGGCTTAATTCACCCCTCCACTTT
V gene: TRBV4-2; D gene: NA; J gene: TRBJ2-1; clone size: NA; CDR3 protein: CASSQKSSYNEQFF; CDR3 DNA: TGTGCCAGCAGCCAAAAGAGCTCCTACAATGAGCAGTTCTTC
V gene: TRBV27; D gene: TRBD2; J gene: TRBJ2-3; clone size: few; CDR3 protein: CASQSGRAPDTQYF; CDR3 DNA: TGTGCCAGTCAGAGCGGGAGGGCCCCAGATACGCAGTATTTT
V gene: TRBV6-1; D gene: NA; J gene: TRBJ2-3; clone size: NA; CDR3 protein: CASSDHSLGQLADTQYF; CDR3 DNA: TGTGCCAGCAGTGACCACTCCCTAGGACAGCTGGCAGATACGCAGTATTTT
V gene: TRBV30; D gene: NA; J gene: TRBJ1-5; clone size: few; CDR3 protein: CAWSVLVNQPQHF; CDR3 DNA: TGTGCCTGGAGTGTACTCGTGAATCAGCCCCAGCATTTT
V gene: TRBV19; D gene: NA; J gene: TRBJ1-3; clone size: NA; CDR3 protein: CASTPGIILSGNTIYF; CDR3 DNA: TGTGCCAGTACCCCGGGAATCATTTTATCTGGAAACACCATATATTTT
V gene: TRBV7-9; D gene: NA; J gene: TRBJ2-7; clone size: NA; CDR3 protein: CASSSRALGGNPYEQYF; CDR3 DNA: TGTGCCAGCAGCTCTAGGGCGTTAGGGGGTAACCCTTACGAGCAGTACTTC
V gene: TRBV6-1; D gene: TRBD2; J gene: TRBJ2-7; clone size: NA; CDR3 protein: CAASSGSYEQYF; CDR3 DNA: TGTGCCGCATCTAGCGGTTCCTACGAGCAGTACTTC
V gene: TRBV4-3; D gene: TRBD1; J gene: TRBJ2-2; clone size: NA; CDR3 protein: CASSPGQGANTGELFF; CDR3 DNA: TGCGCCAGCAGCCCTGGACAGGGGGCGAACACCGGGGAGCTGTTTTTT
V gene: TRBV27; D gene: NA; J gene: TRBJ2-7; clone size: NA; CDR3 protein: CASAKGGTAPYYEQYF; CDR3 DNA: TGTGCCAGCGCAAAAGGAGGAACGGCACCTTACTACGAGCAGTACTTC
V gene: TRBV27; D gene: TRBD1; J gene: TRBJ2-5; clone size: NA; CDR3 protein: CASSLLGTGEETQYF; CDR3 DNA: TGTGCCAGCAGTTTATTGGGGACAGGGGAAGAGACCCAGTACTTC
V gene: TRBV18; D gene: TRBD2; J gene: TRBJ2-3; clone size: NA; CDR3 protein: CASSPPRSGGADTQYF; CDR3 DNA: TGTGCCAGCTCACCGCCCAGGTCGGGAGGGGCAGATACGCAGTATTTT
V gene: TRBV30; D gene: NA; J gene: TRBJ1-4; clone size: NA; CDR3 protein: CAWSRHRDEKLFF; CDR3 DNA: TGTGCCTGGAGCCGTCACAGGGACGAAAAACTGTTTTTT
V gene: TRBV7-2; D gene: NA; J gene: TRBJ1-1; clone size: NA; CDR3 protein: CASSSPRSVQGSSEAFF; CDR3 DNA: TGTGCCAGCAGCTCACCTCGGTCGGTGCAGGGGAGTTCAGAAGCTTTCTTT
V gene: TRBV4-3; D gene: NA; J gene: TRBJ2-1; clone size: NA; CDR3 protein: CASSQVAGSHNEQFF; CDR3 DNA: TGCGCCAGCAGCCAAGTAGCCGGCTCTCACAATGAGCAGTTCTTC
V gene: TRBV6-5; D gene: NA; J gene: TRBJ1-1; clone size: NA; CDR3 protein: CASWTTPRTEAFF; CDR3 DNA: TGTGCCAGTTGGACAACCCCGCGGACTGAAGCTTTCTTT
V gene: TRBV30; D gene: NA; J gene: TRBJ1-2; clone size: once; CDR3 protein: CAWSVLGGGNYGYTF; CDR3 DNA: TGTGCCTGGAGTGTGCTGGGAGGGGGGAACTATGGCTACACCTTC
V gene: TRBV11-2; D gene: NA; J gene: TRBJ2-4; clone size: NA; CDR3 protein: CASSLAFNSPVIAKNIQYF; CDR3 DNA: TGTGCCAGCAGCTTAGCCTTCAACTCGCCGGTCATAGCCAAAAACATTCAGTACTTC
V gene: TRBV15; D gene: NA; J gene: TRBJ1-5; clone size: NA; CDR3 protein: CATSRGQVRFQPQHF; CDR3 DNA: TGTGCCACCAGCAGAGGGCAGGTACGTTTCCAGCCCCAGCATTTT
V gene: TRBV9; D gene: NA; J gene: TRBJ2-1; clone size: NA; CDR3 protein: CASSADSEQFF; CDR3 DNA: TGTGCCAGCAGCGCGGACAGTGAGCAGTTCTTC
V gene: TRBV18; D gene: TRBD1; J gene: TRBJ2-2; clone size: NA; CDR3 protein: CASSLQQGSTGELFF; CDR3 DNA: TGTGCCAGCTCACTCCAACAGGGGTCCACCGGGGAGCTGTTTTTT
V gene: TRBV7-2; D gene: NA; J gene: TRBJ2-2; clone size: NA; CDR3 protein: CASSLELAGELFF; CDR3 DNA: TGTGCCAGCAGCTTAGAGCTGGCCGGGGAGCTGTTTTTT
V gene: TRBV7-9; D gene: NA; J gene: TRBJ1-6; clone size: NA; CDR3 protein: CASRQDNSPLHF; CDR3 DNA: TGTGCCAGCCGACAGGATAATTCACCCCTCCACTTT
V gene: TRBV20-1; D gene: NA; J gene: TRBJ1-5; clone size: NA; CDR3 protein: CSARLGATQHF; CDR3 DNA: TGCAGTGCTAGACTGGGAGCGACCCAGCATTTT
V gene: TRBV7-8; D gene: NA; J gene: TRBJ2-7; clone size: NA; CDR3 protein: CASSSQREAEYYEQYF; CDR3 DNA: TGTGCCAGCAGCTCACAAAGGGAGGCTGAATACTACGAGCAGTACTTC
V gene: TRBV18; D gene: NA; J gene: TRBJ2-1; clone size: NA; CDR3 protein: CASSRLRGLYNEQFF; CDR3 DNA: TGTGCCAGCTCCCGCTTACGGGGTCTCTACAATGAGCAGTTCTTC
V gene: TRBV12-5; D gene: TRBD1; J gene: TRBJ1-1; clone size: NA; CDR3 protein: CASGSGQGGTAEAFF; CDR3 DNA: TGTGCTAGTGGTTCCGGACAGGGAGGGACCGCTGAAGCTTTCTTT
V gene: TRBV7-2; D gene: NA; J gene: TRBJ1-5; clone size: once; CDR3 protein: CASSLGPDQPQHF; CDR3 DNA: TGTGCCAGCAGCTTGGGGCCTGATCAGCCCCAGCATTTT
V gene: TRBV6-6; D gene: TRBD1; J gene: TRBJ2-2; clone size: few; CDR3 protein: CASTSGQGATGELFF; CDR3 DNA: TGTGCCAGCACCTCAGGACAGGGGGCCACCGGGGAGCTGTTTTTT
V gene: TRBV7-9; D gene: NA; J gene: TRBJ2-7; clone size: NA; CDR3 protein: CASSWGPTYEQYF; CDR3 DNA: TGTGCCAGCAGCTGGGGCCCAACCTACGAGCAGTACTTC
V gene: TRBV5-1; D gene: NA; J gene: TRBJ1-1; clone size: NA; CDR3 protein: CASSFEGNTEAFF; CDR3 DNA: TGCGCCAGCAGCTTCGAGGGAAACACTGAAGCTTTCTTT
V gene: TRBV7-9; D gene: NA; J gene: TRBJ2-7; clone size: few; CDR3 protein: CGTSALFDEQYF; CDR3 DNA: TGTGGCACCTCAGCGCTATTCGACGAGCAGTACTTC
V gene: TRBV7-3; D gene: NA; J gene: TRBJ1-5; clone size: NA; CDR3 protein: CASSSYSNQPQHF; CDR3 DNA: TGTGCCAGCAGCTCTTATAGCAATCAGCCCCAGCATTTT
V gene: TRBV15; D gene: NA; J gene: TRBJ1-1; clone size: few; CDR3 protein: CATSRDPRNTEAFF; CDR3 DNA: TGTGCCACCAGCAGAGATCCCCGGAACACTGAAGCTTTCTTT
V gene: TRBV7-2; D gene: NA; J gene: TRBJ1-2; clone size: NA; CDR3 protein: CASSSRQNNYGYTF; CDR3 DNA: TGTGCCAGCAGCTCTCGACAGAATAACTATGGCTACACCTTC
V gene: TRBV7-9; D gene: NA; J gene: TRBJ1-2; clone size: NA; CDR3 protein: CASSLADIWNYGYTF; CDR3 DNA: TGTGCCAGCAGCTTAGCGGACATTTGGAACTATGGCTACACCTTC
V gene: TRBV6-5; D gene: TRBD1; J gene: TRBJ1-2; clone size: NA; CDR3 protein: CASSYSRGYGYTF; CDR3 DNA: TGTGCCAGCAGTTACTCCAGGGGGTATGGCTACACCTTC
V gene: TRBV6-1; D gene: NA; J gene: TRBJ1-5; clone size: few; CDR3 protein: CASRGQILSNQPQHF; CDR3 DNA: TGTGCCAGCAGGGGGCAGATCCTGAGCAATCAGCCCCAGCATTTT
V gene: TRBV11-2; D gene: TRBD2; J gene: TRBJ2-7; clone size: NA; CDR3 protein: CASSLEGGSYEQYF; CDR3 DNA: TGTGCCAGCAGCTTAGAGGGAGGGTCCTACGAGCAGTACTTC
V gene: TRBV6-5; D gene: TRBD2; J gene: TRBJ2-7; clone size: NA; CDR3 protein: CASAIAGEVYEQYF; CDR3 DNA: TGTGCCAGCGCGATAGCGGGAGAAGTTTACGAGCAGTACTTC
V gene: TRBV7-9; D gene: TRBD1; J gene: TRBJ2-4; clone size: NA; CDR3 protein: CASSDQGASAKNIQYF; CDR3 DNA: TGTGCCAGCAGCGACCAGGGGGCTTCAGCCAAAAACATTCAGTACTTC
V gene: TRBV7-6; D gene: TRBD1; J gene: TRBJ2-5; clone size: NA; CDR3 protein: CASSSDRVQETQYF; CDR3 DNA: TGTGCCAGCAGCTCGGACAGGGTCCAAGAGACCCAGTACTTC
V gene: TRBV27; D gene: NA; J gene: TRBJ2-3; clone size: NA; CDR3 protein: CASRPLPRGSQYF; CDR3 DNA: TGTGCCAGCAGGCCACTCCCCAGGGGATCGCAGTATTTT
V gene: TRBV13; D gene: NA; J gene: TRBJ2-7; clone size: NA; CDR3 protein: CASSLVNEQYF; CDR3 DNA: TGTGCCAGCAGCTTAGTAAACGAGCAGTACTTC
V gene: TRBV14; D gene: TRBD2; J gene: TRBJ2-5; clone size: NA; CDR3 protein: CASVQPRRVRREGETQYF; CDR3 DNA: TGTGCCAGCGTGCAGCCAAGAAGGGTTAGACGGGAGGGTGAGACCCAGTACTTC
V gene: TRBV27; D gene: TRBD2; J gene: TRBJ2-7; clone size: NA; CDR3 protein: CASSAGLAGEQYF; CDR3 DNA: TGTGCCAGCAGCGCGGGACTAGCTGGGGAGCAGTACTTC
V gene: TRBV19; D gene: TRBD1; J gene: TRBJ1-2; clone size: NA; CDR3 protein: CASSSGQPANYGYTF; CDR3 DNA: TGTGCCAGTAGCTCGGGACAGCCCGCTAACTATGGCTACACCTTC
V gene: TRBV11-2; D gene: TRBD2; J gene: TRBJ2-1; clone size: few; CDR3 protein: CASSDPGLAGYNEQFF; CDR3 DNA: TGTGCCAGCAGCGACCCGGGACTAGCGGGGTACAATGAGCAGTTCTTC
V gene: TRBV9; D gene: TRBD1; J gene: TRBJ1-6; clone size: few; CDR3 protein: CASSGQGSGSPLHF; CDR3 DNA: TGTGCCAGCAGCGGACAGGGGTCTGGTTCACCCCTCCACTTT
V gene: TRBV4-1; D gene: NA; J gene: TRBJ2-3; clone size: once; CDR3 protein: CASSLGHSTDTQYF; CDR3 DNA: TGCGCCAGCAGCCTGGGACATTCCACAGATACGCAGTATTTT
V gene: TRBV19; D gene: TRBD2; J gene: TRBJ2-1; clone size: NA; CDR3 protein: CASRPALAGYNEQFF; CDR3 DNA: TGTGCCAGTAGACCGGCACTAGCGGGCTACAATGAGCAGTTCTTC